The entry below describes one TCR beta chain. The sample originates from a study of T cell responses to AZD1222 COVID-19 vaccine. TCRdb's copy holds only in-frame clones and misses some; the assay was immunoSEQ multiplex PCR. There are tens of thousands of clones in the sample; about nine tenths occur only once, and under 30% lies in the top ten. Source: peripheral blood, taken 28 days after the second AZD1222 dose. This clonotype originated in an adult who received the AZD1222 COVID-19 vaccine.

CDR3 sequence: CASSIALTDTQYF. CDR3 coding DNA: TGTGCCAGTAGTATAGCCCTCACAGATACGCAGTATTTT. The chain combines TRBV19 with TRBJ2-3, with D uncertain. The CDR3 totals 13 residues. Germline CDR1 and CDR2: LNHDA and SQIVND (reference sequence). V lost 1 base and J lost 2, with 4 bases in between.